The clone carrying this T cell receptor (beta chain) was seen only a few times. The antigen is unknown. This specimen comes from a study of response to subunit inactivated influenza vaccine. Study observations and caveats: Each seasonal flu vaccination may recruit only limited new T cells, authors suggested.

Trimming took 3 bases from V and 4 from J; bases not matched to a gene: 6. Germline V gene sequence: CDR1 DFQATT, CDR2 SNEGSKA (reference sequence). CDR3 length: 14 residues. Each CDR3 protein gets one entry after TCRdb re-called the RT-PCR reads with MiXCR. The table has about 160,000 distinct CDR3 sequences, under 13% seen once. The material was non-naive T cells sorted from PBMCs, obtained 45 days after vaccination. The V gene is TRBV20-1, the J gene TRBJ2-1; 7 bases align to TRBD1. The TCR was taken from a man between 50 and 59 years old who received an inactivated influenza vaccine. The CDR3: CSARWTGWYNEQFF. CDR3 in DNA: TGCAGTGCTAGGTGGACAGGTTGGTACAATGAGCAGTTCTTC.